The sequence of this TCR beta chain was determined in a study of identical twins. This CDR3 is built from 16 residues. Germline V gene sequence: CDR1 SGDLS, CDR2 YYNGEE. V lost 4 bases, J lost 4 bases, and 18 bases lay in between. This clonotype showed up just a few times. TCRdb ran MiXCR on the 5' RACE reads and lists one entry per CDR3 protein. The data show more than 600,000 distinct CDR3 sequences, approximately 18% seen once. This sample also appeared in a second study, on T cells expressing NK-cell markers.

This TCR was recovered from a young woman in good health. The sample was PBMCs. The J gene is TRBJ1-3, the V gene TRBV9; D is possibly TRBD1 (5 bases). CDR3 loop: CASSPPRGREGNTIYF. In DNA, the CDR3 is TGTGCCAGCAGCCCCCCCCGGGGCAGAGAAGGAAACACCATATATTTT.